Presented here are 14 T cell receptor beta chains from one specimen sequenced in a study of T-cell reconstitution after alpha-beta-depleted transplantation in children. Unique molecular identifiers tagged the TCRbeta library. MiXCR was run by TCRdb on the PCR reads, yielding one entry per CDR3 protein. The repertoire holds approximately 350,000 distinct CDR3 sequences, with 13% as singletons. The sequencing used PBMCs, collected from the stem cell graft. Receptors were obtained from a human donor who donated a stem cell graft to a child with Fanconi anemia.

The rearrangement joins TRBV2 to TRBJ2-3; 11 bases agree with TRBD2. V shed 6 bases, J shed 5 bases, and the junction held 10 bases outside the gene matches. Germline V CDR1 and CDR2: SNHLY, FYNNEI. The CDR3 has 16 residues. The CDR3 loop is CASSSLSGGAGDTQYF. CDR3 sequence (DNA): TGTGCCAGCAGCTCCCTTAGCGGGGGGGCAGGAGATACGCAGTATTTT. Together with reference TRBV2 and TRBJ2-3, the CDR3 gives the full variable domain: EPEVTQTPSHQVTQMGQEVILRCVPISNHLYFYWYRQILGQKVEFLVSFYNNEISEKSEIFDDQFSVERPDGSNFTLKIRSTKLEDSAMYFCASSSLSGGAGDTQYFGPGTRLTVL.

In this sample, this clonotype turned up many times. The V gene is TRBV12-3 or TRBV12-4, the J gene TRBJ2-3, with D perhaps TRBD2 (6 bases). CDR3 size: 14 residues. Trimming took 5 bases from V and 5 from J, leaving 14 bases between them. CDR3 loop: CASSPRDLGDTQYF. The CDR3 DNA follows: TGTGCCAGCAGTCCCCGGGACTTAGGAGATACGCAGTATTTT.

The chain has TRBV20-1 and TRBJ1-1; D may be TRBD1 (6 bases). CDR1 DFQATT and CDR2 SNEGSKA come from the germline V gene (reference sequence). This CDR3 is built from 17 residues. V was clipped by 1 base and J by 2 bases, with 20 bases between them. CDR3 sequence: CSARGGGKGSSNTEAFF. The CDR3 DNA is TGCAGTGCTAGAGGAGGGGGAAAGGGATCAAGTAACACTGAAGCTTTCTTT.

The V gene is TRBV5-6, the J gene TRBJ2-5; 7 bases line up with TRBD1. The V segment lost 0 bases and the J segment 5 bases; nucleotides outside the gene matches: 7. CDR3 length: 15 amino acids. Looked up from germline, CDR1 is SGHDT and CDR2 is YYEEEE. The DNA for the CDR3 is TGTGCCAGCAGCTTGGAGGGGGCCCGGTGGGAGACCCAGTACTTC. It translates to CASSLEGARWETQYF.

This clonotype came up a few times. CDR3 nucleotide sequence: TGTGCTAGTGGACCGGGACAGGGATGGACTGAAGCTTTCTTT. This translates into CASGPGQGWTEAFF. The V call is TRBV12-5, the J call TRBJ1-1; 9 bases line up with TRBD1. CDR3 size: 14 residues. Trimming removed 6 bases from V and 5 bases from J; junction bases left unmatched: 7. Germline V CDR1 and CDR2: LGHNT, FRNRAP. The full variable domain, with the rest looked up from reference TRBV12-5 and TRBJ1-1, is DARVTQTPRHKVTEMGQEVTMRCQPILGHNTVFWYRQTMMQGLELLAYFRNRAPLDDSGMPKDRFSAEMPDATLATLKIQPSEPRDSAVYFCASGPGQGWTEAFFGQGTRLTVV.

The chain recombines TRBV13 with TRBJ2-7; 10 bases fit TRBD2. The CDR3 contains 18 residues. Looked up from germline, CDR1 is PRHDT and CDR2 is FYEKMQ (reference sequence). Unmatched junction bases numbered 15, after V lost 3 bases and J lost 4 bases. This CDR3 is CASSFGKGRLAGAYEQYF. The CDR3 nucleotides are TGTGCCAGCAGCTTTGGGAAAGGTCGGCTAGCGGGAGCTTACGAGCAGTACTTC.

The chain uses TRBV11-2 and TRBJ2-1; D is possibly TRBD2 (6 bases). Between the trimmed V and J ends, which lost 4 bases and 5 bases, there was a span of 21 bases. The CDR3 length is 17 residues. Germline CDR1 reads SGHAT; CDR2 reads FQNNGV. The CDR3 protein is CASSSHIGGNGDNEQFF. The CDR3 region has the DNA TGTGCCAGCAGCTCACATATTGGGGGGAATGGGGACAATGAGCAGTTCTTC.

Only a few counts were recorded for this clonotype. The V call is TRBV19, the J call TRBJ1-1, with D unclear. The ends were cut back, 11 bases at V and 4 bases at J, with 17 bases in the middle. This CDR3 region has 13 residues. The germline V gene has CDR1 LNHDA and CDR2 SQIVND (reference sequence). The CDR3 is CASRPGGSTEAFF. The CDR3 bases are TGTGCCTCCCGACCGGGAGGGAGCACTGAAGCTTTCTTT.

The chain recombines TRBV29-1 with TRBJ2-5; tentatively, D is TRBD2 (6 bases). The germline V and J ends were trimmed by 6 bases and 5 bases, with 19 bases remaining between them. The CDR3 covers 14 residues. Germline V gene data show CDR1 as SQVTM and CDR2 as ANQGSEA. This chain's CDR3 is CSVALGGYVETQYF. For the CDR3, the DNA is TGCAGCGTCGCCCTGGGGGGATACGTGGAGACCCAGTACTTC.

Only a few counts were recorded for this clonotype. The chain recombines TRBV29-1 with TRBJ2-5; no definite D call. Germline V CDR1 and CDR2: SQVTM, ANQGSEA. The CDR3 consists of 13 residues. V was cut by 8 bases and J by 4 bases, with 17 bases left in between. CDR3 sequence reads: CSLRHSRAETQYF. The CDR3 DNA is TGCAGCCTTCGACACTCTCGCGCAGAGACCCAGTACTTC.

The table lists this clonotype with a few counts. The gene calls are TRBV29-1 and TRBJ1-1, with 10 bases identical to TRBD1. From germline, CDR1 is SQVTM and CDR2 ANQGSEA. V shed 6 bases and J 8 bases; nucleotides not matched to a gene: 3. The CDR3 runs to 11 residues. The CDR3 protein is CSVGTGDEAFF. CDR3 bases: TGCAGCGTCGGGACAGGGGACGAAGCTTTCTTT.

The chain has TRBV5-1 and TRBJ2-5, with D possibly being TRBD1 (6 bases). The CDR3 consists of 13 residues. The germline V gene has CDR1 SGHRS and CDR2 YFSETQ. Trimming took off 6 bases at V and 2 bases at J, with 11 bases between the two ends. This chain's CDR3 is CASNGQRQETQYF. The CDR3, as DNA: TGCGCCAGCAACGGACAGAGACAAGAGACCCAGTACTTC. The full variable domain, rest sourced from reference TRBV5-1 and TRBJ2-5, is KAGVTQTPRYLIKTRGQQVTLSCSPISGHRSVSWYQQTPGQGLQFLFEYFSETQRNKGNFPGRFSGRQFSNSRSEMNVSTLELGDSALYLCASNGQRQETQYFGPGTRLLVL.

This clonotype was observed a handful of times. The chain joins TRBV18 to TRBJ1-2; D is uncertain. The ends were cut back, 3 bases at V and 1 base at J, with 12 bases in the middle. Germline V gene lookup returns CDR1 KGHSH and CDR2 LQKENI. CDR3 length equals 15 residues. The DNA for the CDR3 is TGTGCCAGCTCACCTATCGGCAGAAATAACTATGGCTACACCTTC. Translating gives CASSPIGRNNYGYTF.

CDR3: CASSQGTATLYGYTF. In DNA form, the CDR3 reads TGTGCCAGCTCACAGGGGACAGCAACTTTGTATGGCTACACCTTC. The J gene is TRBJ1-2, the V gene TRBV18; 7 nucleotides agree with TRBD1. The CDR3 extends over 15 amino acids. V shed 4 bases and J 5 bases; nucleotides not matched to a gene: 10. CDR1 is KGHSH and CDR2 is LQKENI in the germline V gene.